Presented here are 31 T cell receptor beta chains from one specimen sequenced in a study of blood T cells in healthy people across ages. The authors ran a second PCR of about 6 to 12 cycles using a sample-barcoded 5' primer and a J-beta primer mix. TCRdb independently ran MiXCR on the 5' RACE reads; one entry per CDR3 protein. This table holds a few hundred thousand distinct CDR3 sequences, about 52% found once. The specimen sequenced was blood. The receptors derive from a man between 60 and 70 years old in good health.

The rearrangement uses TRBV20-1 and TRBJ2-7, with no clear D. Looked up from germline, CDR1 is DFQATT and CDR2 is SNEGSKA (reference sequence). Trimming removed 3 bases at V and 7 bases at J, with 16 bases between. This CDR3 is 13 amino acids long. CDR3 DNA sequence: TGCAGTGCTAGGGGCGGTACTCTTGTTGAGCAGTACTTC. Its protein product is CSARGGTLVEQYF.

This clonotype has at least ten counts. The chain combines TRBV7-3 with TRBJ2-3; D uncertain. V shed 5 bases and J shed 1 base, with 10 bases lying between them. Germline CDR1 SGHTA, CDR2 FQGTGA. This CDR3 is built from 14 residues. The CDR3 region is CASSTDIGTDTQYF. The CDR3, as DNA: TGTGCCAGCAGCACTGACATAGGCACAGATACGCAGTATTTT.

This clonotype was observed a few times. The DNA for the CDR3 is TGTGCCAGCACCTCAACAGTACCAGGTGGAGAGCAGTACTTC. This translates into CASTSTVPGGEQYF. This chain connects TRBV6-2 or TRBV6-3 to TRBJ2-5; D unclear. V lost 7 bases and J lost 11, with 23 bases in between. CDR1 and CDR2 from the germline V gene are MNHEY and SVGEGT. The CDR3 contains 14 residues.

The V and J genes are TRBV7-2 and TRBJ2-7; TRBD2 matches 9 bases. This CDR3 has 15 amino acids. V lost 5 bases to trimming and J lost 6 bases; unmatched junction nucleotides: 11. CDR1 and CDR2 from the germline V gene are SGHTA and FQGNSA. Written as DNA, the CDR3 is TGTGCCAGCAGCCTTTTTGCGGGAGGGCCTGTCGAGCAGTACTTC. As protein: CASSLFAGGPVEQYF. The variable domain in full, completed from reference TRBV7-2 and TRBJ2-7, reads GAGVSQSPSNKVTEKGKDVELRCDPISGHTALYWYRQSLGQGLEFLIYFQGNSAPDKSGLPSDRFSAERTGGSVSTLTIQRTQQEDSAVYLCASSLFAGGPVEQYFGPGTRLTVT.

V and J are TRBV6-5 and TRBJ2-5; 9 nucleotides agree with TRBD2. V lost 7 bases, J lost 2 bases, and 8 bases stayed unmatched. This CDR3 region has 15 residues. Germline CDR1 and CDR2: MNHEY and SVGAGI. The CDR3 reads CASTLGRGGQETQYF. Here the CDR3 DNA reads TGTGCCAGCACCCTCGGGCGGGGGGGGCAAGAGACCCAGTACTTC.

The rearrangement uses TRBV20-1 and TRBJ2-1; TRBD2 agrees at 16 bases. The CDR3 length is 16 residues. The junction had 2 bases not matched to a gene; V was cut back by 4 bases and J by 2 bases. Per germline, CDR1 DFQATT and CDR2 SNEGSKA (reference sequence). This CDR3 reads CSATGTSGRAYNEQFF. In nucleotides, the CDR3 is TGCAGTGCTACCGGGACTAGCGGGAGGGCCTACAATGAGCAGTTCTTC.

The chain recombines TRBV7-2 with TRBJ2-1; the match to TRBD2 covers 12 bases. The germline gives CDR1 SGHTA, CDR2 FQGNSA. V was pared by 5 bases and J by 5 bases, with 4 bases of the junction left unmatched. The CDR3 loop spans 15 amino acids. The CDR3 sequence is CASSPTSGGDNEQFF. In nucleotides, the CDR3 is TGTGCCAGCAGCCCGACTAGCGGGGGAGACAATGAGCAGTTCTTC.

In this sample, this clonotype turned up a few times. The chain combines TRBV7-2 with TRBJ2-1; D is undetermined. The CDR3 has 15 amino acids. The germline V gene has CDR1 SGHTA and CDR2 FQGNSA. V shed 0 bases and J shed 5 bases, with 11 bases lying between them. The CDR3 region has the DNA TGTGCCAGCAGCTTAGCGCCACTACCCAACAATGAGCAGTTCTTC. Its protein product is CASSLAPLPNNEQFF.

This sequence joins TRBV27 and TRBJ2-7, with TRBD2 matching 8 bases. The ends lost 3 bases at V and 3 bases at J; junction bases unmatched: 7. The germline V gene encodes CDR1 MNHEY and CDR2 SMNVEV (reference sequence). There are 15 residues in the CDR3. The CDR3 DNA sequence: TGTGCCAGCAGTTTTCGCGGGGGGACCTTCTACGAGCAGTACTTC. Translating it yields CASSFRGGTFYEQYF.

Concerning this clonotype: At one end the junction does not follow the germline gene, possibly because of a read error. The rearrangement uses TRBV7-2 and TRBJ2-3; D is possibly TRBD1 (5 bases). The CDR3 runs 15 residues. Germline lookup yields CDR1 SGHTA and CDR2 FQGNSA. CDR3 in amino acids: CASSPDSLGTGTQYF. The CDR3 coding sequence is TGTGCCAGCAGCCCTGACTCTTTAGGCACAGGTACGCAGTATTTT.

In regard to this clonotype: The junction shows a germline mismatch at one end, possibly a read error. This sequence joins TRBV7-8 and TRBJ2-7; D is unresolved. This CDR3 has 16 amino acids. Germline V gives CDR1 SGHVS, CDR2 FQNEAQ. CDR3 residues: CATSSETASFSYEQYF. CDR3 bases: TGTGCCACCAGCTCCGAAACGGCCTCGTTCTCCTACGAGCAGTACTTC.

CDR3 protein: CASSPREGAATEAFF. The CDR3 DNA sequence: TGTGCCAGCAGTCCCCGGGAGGGGGCGGCCACTGAAGCTTTCTTT. The chain recombines TRBV12-3 or TRBV12-4 with TRBJ1-1; TRBD1 agrees at 7 bases. This CDR3 is 15 amino acids long. V lost 5 bases, J lost 4 bases, and 10 bases stayed unmatched.

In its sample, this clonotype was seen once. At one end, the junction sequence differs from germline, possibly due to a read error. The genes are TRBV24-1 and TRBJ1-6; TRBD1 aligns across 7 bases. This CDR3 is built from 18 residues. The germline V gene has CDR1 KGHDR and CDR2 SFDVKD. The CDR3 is CATNDRVQGSSYNSPLHF. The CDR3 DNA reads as TGTGCCACCAATGATCGGGTACAGGGGAGTTCCTATAATTCACCCCTCCACTTT.

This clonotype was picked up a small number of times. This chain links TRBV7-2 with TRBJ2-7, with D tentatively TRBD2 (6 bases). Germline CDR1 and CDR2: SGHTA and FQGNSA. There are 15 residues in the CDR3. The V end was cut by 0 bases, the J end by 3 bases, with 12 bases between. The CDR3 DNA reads TGTGCCAGCAGCTTAGCAGCGGGTTGGGTCTACGAGCAGTACTTC. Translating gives CASSLAAGWVYEQYF.

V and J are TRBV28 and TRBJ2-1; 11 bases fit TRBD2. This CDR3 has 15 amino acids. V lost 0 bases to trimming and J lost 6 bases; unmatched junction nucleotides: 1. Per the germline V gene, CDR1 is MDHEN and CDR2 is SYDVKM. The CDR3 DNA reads TGTGCCAGCAGTTTATGGCTAGCGGGAGGCAATGAGCAGTTCTTC. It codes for CASSLWLAGGNEQFF.

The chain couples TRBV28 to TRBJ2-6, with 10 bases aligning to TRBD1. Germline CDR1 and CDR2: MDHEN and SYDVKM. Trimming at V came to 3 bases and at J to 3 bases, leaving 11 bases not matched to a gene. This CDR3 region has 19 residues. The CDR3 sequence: CASSLGFGTGVLGANVLTF. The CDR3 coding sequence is TGTGCCAGCAGTTTGGGGTTTGGGACAGGGGTCCTTGGGGCCAACGTCCTGACTTTC. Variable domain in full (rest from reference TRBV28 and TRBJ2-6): DVKVTQSSRYLVKRTGEKVFLECVQDMDHENMFWYRQDPGLGLRLIYFSYDVKMKEKGDIPEGYSVSREKKERFSLILESASTNQTSMYLCASSLGFGTGVLGANVLTFGAGSRLTVL.

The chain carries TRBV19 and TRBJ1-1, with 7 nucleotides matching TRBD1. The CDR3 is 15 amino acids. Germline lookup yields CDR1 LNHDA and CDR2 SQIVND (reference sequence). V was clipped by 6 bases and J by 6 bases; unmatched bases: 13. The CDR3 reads CASSRDQRQGAEAFF. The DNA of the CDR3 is TGTGCCAGTAGCCGCGACCAGAGACAGGGTGCTGAAGCTTTCTTT. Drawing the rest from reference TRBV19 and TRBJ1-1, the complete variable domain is DGGITQSPKYLFRKEGQNVTLSCEQNLNHDAMYWYRQDPGQGLRLIYYSQIVNDFQKGDIAEGYSVSREKKESFPLTVTSAQKNPTAFYLCASSRDQRQGAEAFFGQGTRLTVV.

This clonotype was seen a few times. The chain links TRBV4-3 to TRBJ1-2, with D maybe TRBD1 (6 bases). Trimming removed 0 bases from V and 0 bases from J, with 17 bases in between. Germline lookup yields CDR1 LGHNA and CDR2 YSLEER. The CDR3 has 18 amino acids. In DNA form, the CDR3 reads TGCGCCAGCAGCCAAGATGCGACAGGAACTTTAGCTAACTATGGCTACACCTTC. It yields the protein CASSQDATGTLANYGYTF.

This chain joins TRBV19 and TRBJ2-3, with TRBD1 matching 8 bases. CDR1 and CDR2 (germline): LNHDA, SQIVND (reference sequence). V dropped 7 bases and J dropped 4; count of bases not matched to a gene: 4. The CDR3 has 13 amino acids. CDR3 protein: CASMGTGPDTQYF. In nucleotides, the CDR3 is TGTGCCAGTATGGGGACAGGCCCAGATACGCAGTATTTT. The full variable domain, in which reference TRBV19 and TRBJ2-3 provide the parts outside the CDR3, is DGGITQSPKYLFRKEGQNVTLSCEQNLNHDAMYWYRQDPGQGLRLIYYSQIVNDFQKGDIAEGYSVSREKKESFPLTVTSAQKNPTAFYLCASMGTGPDTQYFGPGTRLTVL.

CDR3 in DNA: TGCAGTGCTAGTCCTTCTCAGGGGCCGCTCTACAATGAGCAGTTCTTC. Protein: CSASPSQGPLYNEQFF. The chain uses TRBV20-1 and TRBJ2-1; a possible D gene is TRBD1 (6 bases). Germline lookup yields CDR1 DFQATT and CDR2 SNEGSKA (reference sequence). Trimming left V 3 bases short and J 3 bases short, with 18 bases between. The CDR3 length is 16 residues.

The CDR3 here is CASSPGMSSTDTQYF. The CDR3 DNA reads TGTGCCAGCAGCCCGGGGATGTCTAGCACAGATACGCAGTATTTT. The V call is TRBV5-5, the J call TRBJ2-3; D is possibly TRBD2 (5 bases). Germline-derived CDR1 and CDR2 are SGHKS and YYEKEE (reference sequence). The CDR3 extends over 15 amino acids. Trimming removed 4 bases from V and 0 bases from J, with 12 bases in between.

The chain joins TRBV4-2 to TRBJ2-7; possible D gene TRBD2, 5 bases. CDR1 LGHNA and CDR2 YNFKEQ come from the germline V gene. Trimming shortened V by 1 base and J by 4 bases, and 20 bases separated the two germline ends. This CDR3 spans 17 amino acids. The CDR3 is CASSQVSSDPLRYEQYF. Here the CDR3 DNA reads TGTGCCAGCAGCCAAGTTAGTAGCGACCCCCTGAGGTACGAGCAGTACTTC.

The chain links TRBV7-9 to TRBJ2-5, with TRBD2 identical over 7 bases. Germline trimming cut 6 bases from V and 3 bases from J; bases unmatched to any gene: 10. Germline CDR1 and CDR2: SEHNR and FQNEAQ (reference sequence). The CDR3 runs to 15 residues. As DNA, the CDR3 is TGTGCCAGCAGTAAAGGCGGCGGGGGAGAAGAGACCCAGTACTTC. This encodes CASSKGGGGEETQYF.

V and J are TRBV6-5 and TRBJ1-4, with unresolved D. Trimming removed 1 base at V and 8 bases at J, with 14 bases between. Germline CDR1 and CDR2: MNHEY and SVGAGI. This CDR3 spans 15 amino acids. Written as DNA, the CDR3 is TGTGCCAGCAGTTACTACGAGAGTACTAGCGAAAAACTGTTTTTT. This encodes CASSYYESTSEKLFF.

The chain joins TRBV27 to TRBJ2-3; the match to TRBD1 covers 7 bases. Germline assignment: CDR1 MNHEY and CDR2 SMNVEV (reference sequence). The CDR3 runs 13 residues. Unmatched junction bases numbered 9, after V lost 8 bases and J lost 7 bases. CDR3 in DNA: TGTGCCAGCGGGTTTTCAGGGGGAAATACGCAGTATTTT. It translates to CASGFSGGNTQYF.

The CDR3 sequence is CASSHLAGGPAGELFF. CDR3 in DNA: TGTGCCAGCAGTCACCTAGCGGGGGGGCCGGCCGGGGAGCTGTTTTTT. J is TRBJ2-2 and V is TRBV12-3 or TRBV12-4; TRBD2 matches at 12 bases. CDR3 length: 16 amino acids. Trimming removed 5 bases from V and 6 bases from J; junction bases left unmatched: 7.

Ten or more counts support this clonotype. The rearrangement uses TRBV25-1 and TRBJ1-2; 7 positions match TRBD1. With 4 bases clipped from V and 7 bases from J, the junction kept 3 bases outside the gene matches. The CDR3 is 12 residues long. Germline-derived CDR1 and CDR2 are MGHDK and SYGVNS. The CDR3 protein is CASSGQGSGYTF. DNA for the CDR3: TGTGCCAGCAGTGGACAGGGAAGTGGCTACACCTTC.

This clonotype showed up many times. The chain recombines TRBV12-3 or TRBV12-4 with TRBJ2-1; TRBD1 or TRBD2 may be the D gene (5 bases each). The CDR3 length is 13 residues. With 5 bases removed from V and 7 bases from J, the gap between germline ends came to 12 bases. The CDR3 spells CASSVRGGNEQFF. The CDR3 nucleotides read TGTGCCAGCAGTGTAAGGGGCGGGAATGAGCAGTTCTTC.

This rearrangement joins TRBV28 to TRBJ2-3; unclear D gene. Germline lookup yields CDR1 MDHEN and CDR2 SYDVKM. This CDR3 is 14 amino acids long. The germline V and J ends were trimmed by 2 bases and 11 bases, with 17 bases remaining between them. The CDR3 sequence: CASSLTRAPQLQYF. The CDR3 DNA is TGTGCCAGCAGTTTAACAAGGGCCCCACAGCTGCAGTATTTT.

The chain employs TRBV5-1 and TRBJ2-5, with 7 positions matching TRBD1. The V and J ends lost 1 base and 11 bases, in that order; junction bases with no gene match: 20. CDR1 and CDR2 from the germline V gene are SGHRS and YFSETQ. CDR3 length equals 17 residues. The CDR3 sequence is CASSLLFSGTAECRQYF. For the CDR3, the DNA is TGCGCCAGCAGCTTGCTTTTCTCCGGGACAGCCGAGTGCAGGCAGTACTTC.

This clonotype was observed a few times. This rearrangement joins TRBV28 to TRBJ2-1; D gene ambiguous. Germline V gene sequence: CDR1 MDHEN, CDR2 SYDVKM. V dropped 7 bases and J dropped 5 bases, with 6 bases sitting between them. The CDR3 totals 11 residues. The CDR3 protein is CASIGNNEQFF. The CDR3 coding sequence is TGTGCCAGCATCGGAAACAATGAGCAGTTCTTC.